These T cell receptor beta chains were read from a single sample in a study of cytomegalovirus exposure and HLA in healthy donors. TCRdb's copy holds only in-frame clones and misses some; the assay was immunoSEQ multiplex PCR. The sample records 150,000 or so clones, roughly 84% being singletons. Sequenced sample: PBMCs. These receptors were taken from a boy aged 2 to 9 in good health and CMV-seronegative. Each CDR3 is given with its conserved first and last residue. The D gene is left open where the match is weak. Part of the rows lack a size; the others show once, few, many or a class for expanded clones.

size,V,J,D,DNA,CDR3
few,TRBV30,TRBJ1-2,TRBD1,TGTGCCTGGGGCCGGGACAGCCTAATATATGGCTACACCTTC,CAWGRDSLIYGYTF
.,TRBV19,TRBJ1-4,TRBD1,TGTGCCAGTAGTATACTAGGACAGGGTAGGACTAATGAAAAACTGTTTTTT,CASSILGQGRTNEKLFF
few,TRBV29-1,TRBJ2-5,.,TGCAGCGTTCGGCAGGACCAAGAGACCCAGTACTTC,CSVRQDQETQYF
.,TRBV27,TRBJ1-2,.,TGTGCCAGCAGTTTGGGGCGGAACTATGGCTACACCTTC,CASSLGRNYGYTF
.,TRBV28,TRBJ1-2,.,TGTGCCAGCACCCCCGCCGGGGACTATGGCTACACCTTC,CASTPAGDYGYTF
.,TRBV5-4,TRBJ1-2,TRBD1,TGTGCCAGCAGCTTGGGGACAGGGGCGCCCAACTATGGCTACACCTTC,CASSLGTGAPNYGYTF
.,TRBV5-1,TRBJ2-1,TRBD2,TGCGCCAGCAGCCCGGAAAGACTAGCGGGGCACAATGAGCAGTTCTTC,CASSPERLAGHNEQFF
.,TRBV18,TRBJ2-7,.,TGTGCCAGCTCACGGTCACTCCCGGCGGGTGAGCAGTACTTC,CASSRSLPAGEQYF
.,TRBV5-1,TRBJ2-5,.,TGCGCCAGCAGCTTGGAACTAGGGCGGCAAGAGACCCAGTACTTC,CASSLELGRQETQYF
.,TRBV12-5,TRBJ2-5,TRBD1,TGTGCTAGTGGTTTGATGAGACAGGGCTTCCAAGAGACCCAGTACTTC,CASGLMRQGFQETQYF
.,TRBV19,TRBJ1-2,.,TGTGCCAGTAGTATAGATGGGGCGACAGGAGCTGGCTACACCTTC,CASSIDGATGAGYTF
.,TRBV19,TRBJ2-7,TRBD1,TGTGCCAGTAGTTCCGGGACAGGGCCCGAGCAGTACTTC,CASSSGTGPEQYF
once,TRBV7-8,TRBJ2-3,TRBD2,TGTGCCAGCAGCCTACGCGTAGCGGGAGGGTACGTCGATACGCAGTATTTT,CASSLRVAGGYVDTQYF
.,TRBV5-1,TRBJ2-5,TRBD2,TGCGCCAGCAGCTCCAACCCCCGGACTAGCGGGGAAGAGACCCAGTACTTC,CASSSNPRTSGEETQYF
.,TRBV12-2,TRBJ2-6,.,TGTGCAAGTCGTTGTCATCAGGGACAGCGGGCCTCTGGGGCCAACGTCCTGACTTTC,CASRCHQGQRASGANVLTF
.,TRBV19,TRBJ1-5,.,TGTGCCAGTAGTATTTTTTCTGGGGCGAGCAATCAGCCCCAGCATTTT,CASSIFSGASNQPQHF
.,TRBV23-1,TRBJ2-7,.,TGCGCCAGCAGTCAGGCGGGGCGACCGTCGGGGTTCCGGGAGCAGTACTTC,CASSQAGRPSGFREQYF
.,TRBV9,TRBJ1-1,.,TGTGCCAGCAGCGTAGACGGTACAGGGACGAACACTGAAGCTTTCTTT,CASSVDGTGTNTEAFF
.,TRBV5-1,TRBJ1-4,TRBD1,TGCGCCAGCAGCTTGAGACAGGGGAATGAAAAACTGTTTTTT,CASSLRQGNEKLFF
few,TRBV12-5,TRBJ2-2,.,TGTGCTAGTGGTTTGCAGGGAACCGGGGAGCTGTTTTTT,CASGLQGTGELFF
.,TRBV5-1,TRBJ2-7,TRBD2,TGCGCCAGCAGCCTCGGGACTAGCGGGAGAGGTCTAGACGAGCAGTACTTC,CASSLGTSGRGLDEQYF
.,TRBV12-5,TRBJ1-1,.,TGTGCTAGTGGTTTGGGGCCAGAAGCTTTCTTT,CASGLGPEAFF